The T cell receptor beta chain described here comes from a study of healthy donors' naive CD4 and CD8 T cells. Study conclusions and caveats: CDR3 charge plus V and J genes appeared to account for approximately 13% of CD4/CD8 variance.

Points on this clonotype: As yet, its antigen is unknown.

Sorting defined naive CD4+ as CD4+CD8-CD45RO-CD45RA+ and naive CD8+ as CD8+CD4-CD45RA+CD27bright. The V end lost 6 bases, the J end lost 1 base, and 13 bases lay between the germline ends. The germline V gene encodes CDR1 MNHEY and CDR2 SMNVEV (reference sequence). CDR3 length equals 15 residues. A linear amplification protocol produced the TCR libraries from 400 to 550 ng of total RNA. TCRdb reprocessed the reads via MiXCR and lists one record per CDR3 protein. The profile shows around 200,000 distinct CDR3 sequences, around three quarters of them singletons. The sequenced sample consisted of naive CD4+ and CD8+ T cells sorted from blood, pooled from several donors. The chain carries TRBV27 and TRBJ1-5, with unresolved D. The receptor was isolated from a pool of human donors in good health; the sample pools cells from several healthy donors. CDR3 sequence reads: CASSIYTGSNQPQHF. CDR3 bases: TGTGCCAGCAGCATATACACCGGGAGCAATCAGCCCCAGCATTTT.